This T cell receptor (beta chain) appears in the sequencing data of a study of cytomegalovirus exposure and HLA in healthy donors. V lost 1 base, J lost 3 bases, and 13 bases lay in between. The CDR3 has 16 amino acids. The V gene's germline CDR1 is LGHNA and CDR2 YSLEER. Repertoires were generated with immunoSEQ multiplex PCR, while TCRdb's copy carries only in-frame clones and drops some. The profile shows hundreds of thousands of clones, around nine tenths of them singletons. Sequenced input: PBMCs. The chain combines TRBV4-3 with TRBJ1-3, with a possible D match to TRBD1 (6 bases). The receptor was isolated from a man younger than 35 in good health and CMV-seronegative. CDR3 sequence: CASSQVNTGLGNTIYF. The CDR3 DNA follows: TGCGCCAGCAGCCAAGTCAATACAGGGCTTGGAAACACCATATATTTT.